This T cell receptor beta chain was recovered during a study of blood T cell repertoires in COVID-19. Looked up from germline, CDR1 is SEHNR and CDR2 is FQNEAQ (reference sequence). V lost 3 bases and J lost 4; bases outside the gene matches: 7. This CDR3 contains 16 residues. Assay used: immunoSEQ multiplex PCR; TCRdb lists only in-frame clones, some missing. The sample contains a few hundred thousand clones, more than 75% of which appear only once. The TCR was taken from a woman between 45 and 65 years old who had been exposed to COVID-19. Sequenced material: PBMCs or T cells enriched from blood (not recorded which). This chain joins TRBV7-9 and TRBJ1-2; 11 bases agree with TRBD1. In nucleotides, the CDR3 is TGTGCCAGCAGCTTTAAGGGACAGGGGGAATTCTATGGCTACACCTTC. Translated, it gives CASSFKGQGEFYGYTF.